These 32 T cell receptor beta chains were sequenced from one sample in a study of shared clonotypes between healthy human individuals. The table came from immunoSEQ multiplex PCR; TCRdb's copy has only in-frame clones and leaves some out. The sample carries some 2.1 million clones, 95% recorded once. The sequencing sample was made of naive CD4+ T cells sorted from blood. The subset denotes: CD45RA+ positively selected. The receptors here all came from a man aged 18 to 30 in good health.

V and J are TRBV7-9 and TRBJ2-7; 8 nucleotides match TRBD2. CDR1 is SEHNR, CDR2 FQNEAQ, per germline (reference sequence). The CDR3 length is 16 residues. V trimming: 5 bases; J trimming: 5 bases; junction bases outside the gene matches: 14. This CDR3 reads CASSARLEREYHEQYF. DNA for the CDR3: TGTGCCAGCAGCGCCCGACTGGAGCGGGAGTACCACGAGCAGTACTTC. The entire variable domain, with the rest obtained from reference TRBV7-9 and TRBJ2-7, is as follows: DTGVSQNPRHKITKRGQNVTFRCDPISEHNRLYWYRQTLGQGPEFLTYFQNEAQLEKSRLLSDRFSAERPKGSFSTLEIQRTEQGDSAMYLCASSARLEREYHEQYFGPGTRLTVT.

The chain uses TRBV29-1 and TRBJ2-5; D is unresolved. The V gene lost 0 bases and the J gene lost 4 bases, with 18 bases spanning the gap. The V gene's germline CDR1 is SQVTM and CDR2 ANQGSEA. This CDR3 contains 16 residues. The CDR3: CSVEDLSRAPLETQYF. The CDR3 nucleotides read TGCAGCGTTGAAGATCTTAGTCGGGCGCCTTTAGAGACCCAGTACTTC.

V gene TRBV11-2 combines with J gene TRBJ1-2; maybe TRBD1 (5 bases). CDR1 SGHAT and CDR2 FQNNGV come from the germline V gene. Trimming shortened V by 1 base and J by 4 bases, and 13 bases separated the two germline ends. The CDR3 covers 15 residues. CDR3 bases: TGTGCCAGCAGCTTAGTAAGCGGGGCGCCCTATGGCTACACCTTC. Amino acids: CASSLVSGAPYGYTF.

To note about this clone: Other DNA variants within this sample encode the same CDR3. The chain recombines TRBV9 with TRBJ2-7; 10 bases match TRBD2. J was trimmed by 3 bases and V by 0 bases; bases with no gene match: 3. CDR3 size: 15 residues. Looked up from germline, CDR1 is SGDLS and CDR2 is YYNGEE. CDR3 sequence (DNA): TGTGCCAGCAGCGTAGGTATAGCGGGGGGCTACGAGCAGTACTTC. This encodes CASSVGIAGGYEQYF.

The chain uses TRBV30 and TRBJ2-7; perhaps TRBD2 as D (5 bases). V was clipped by 2 bases and J by 0 bases, with 11 bases between them. This CDR3 is 14 amino acids long. Germline-derived CDR1 and CDR2 are GTSNPN and SVGIG (reference sequence). This CDR3 is CAWSTLEPSYEQYF. The CDR3 nucleotides read TGTGCCTGGAGTACACTAGAGCCCTCCTACGAGCAGTACTTC.

The V call is TRBV9, the J call TRBJ2-7, with unresolved D. Germline CDR1 SGDLS, CDR2 YYNGEE. The length of the CDR3 is 14 residues. Trimming removed 3 bases from V and 0 bases from J, with 10 bases in between. Here the CDR3 DNA reads TGTGCCAGCAGCGCGCGGACGGACTCCTACGAGCAGTACTTC. Residues: CASSARTDSYEQYF.

A remark on this clone: Distinct nucleotide sequences in the sample also encode this CDR3. V gene TRBV19 combines with J gene TRBJ1-5; unclear D gene. The germline CDR1 and CDR2 sequences are LNHDA and SQIVND (reference sequence). Trimming cost V 1 base and J 6 bases, with 4 bases left between them. The CDR3 sequence is 12 residues long. DNA for the CDR3: TGTGCCAGTAGTATAGGAAGTCAGCCCCAGCATTTT. This codes for CASSIGSQPQHF.

The rearrangement uses TRBV5-1 and TRBJ2-5; TRBD1 matches at 8 bases. CDR1 is SGHRS and CDR2 is YFSETQ in the germline V gene. The CDR3 runs to 16 residues. V shed 1 base and J 5 bases; nucleotides not matched to a gene: 10. DNA for the CDR3: TGCGCCAGCAGCTTGTGGACAGGGATACAGGAGGAGACCCAGTACTTC. Translated, it gives CASSLWTGIQEETQYF.

This chain uses TRBV15 with TRBJ1-5; no reliable D call. This CDR3 comprises 17 residues. V gave up 0 bases and J gave up 1 base, with 13 bases separating them. CDR1 is LNHNV, CDR2 YYDKDF, per germline (reference sequence). This CDR3 reads CATSRDSALLSNQPQHF. The CDR3 DNA is TGTGCCACCAGCAGAGATTCGGCGTTACTCAGCAATCAGCCCCAGCATTTT.

The CDR3 loop is CASSFKGSYEQYF. CDR3 bases: TGTGCCAGCAGCTTCAAGGGTTCCTACGAGCAGTACTTC. The chain carries TRBV7-2 and TRBJ2-7; the D is unclear. V lost 3 bases, J lost 1 base, and 7 bases lay in between. The CDR3 is made up of 13 amino acids. Per the germline V gene, CDR1 is SGHTA and CDR2 is FQGNSA.

The chain recombines TRBV7-2 with TRBJ2-7, with 9 bases aligning to TRBD2. Trimming removed 4 bases from V and 3 bases from J; junction bases left unmatched: 7. CDR1 SGHTA and CDR2 FQGNSA come from the germline V gene. CDR3 length equals 15 residues. CDR3 in DNA: TGTGCCAGCAGCTACCTACCTAGCGGGGACTACGAGCAGTACTTC. It specifies CASSYLPSGDYEQYF.

The table lists this clone with a count of one. Other nucleotide sequences from this sample produce the same CDR3. The chain links TRBV2 to TRBJ2-7; D uncertain. Looked up from germline, CDR1 is SNHLY and CDR2 is FYNNEI. Trimming cost V 6 bases and J 4 bases, with 7 bases left between them. This CDR3 is 11 amino acids long. For the CDR3, the DNA is TGTGCCAGCAGCGCGGAATACGAGCAGTACTTC. As protein: CASSAEYEQYF.

V gene TRBV28 combines with J gene TRBJ1-5; TRBD1 matches 7 bases. Germline V gives CDR1 MDHEN, CDR2 SYDVKM. The J segment lost 0 bases and the V segment lost 6 bases, leaving 5 bases of the junction unmatched. This CDR3 is 15 amino acids long. The CDR3 sequence: CASRNRGYSNQPQHF. The CDR3 DNA sequence: TGTGCCAGCAGAAACAGGGGATATAGCAATCAGCCCCAGCATTTT.

With respect to this clone: Distinct nucleotide sequences in the sample also encode this CDR3. This chain links TRBV5-1 with TRBJ2-7; possible D gene TRBD1, 5 bases. Looked up from germline, CDR1 is SGHRS and CDR2 is YFSETQ. The CDR3 extends over 14 amino acids. V lost 0 bases and J lost 0, with 7 bases in between. CDR3 protein: CASSLVQGSYEQYF. CDR3 coding DNA: TGCGCCAGCAGCTTGGTTCAGGGCTCCTACGAGCAGTACTTC.

The chain uses TRBV6-4 and TRBJ2-7; 7 bases match TRBD2. CDR1 is MRHNA, CDR2 SNTAGT, per germline. CDR3 length: 15 residues. V trimming: 8 bases; J trimming: 3 bases; junction bases outside the gene matches: 13. This CDR3 is CASLLWTRRNYEQYF. The CDR3 coding sequence is TGTGCCAGCCTACTATGGACTAGACGTAACTACGAGCAGTACTTC.

CDR3 amino acids: CASGVGYEQYF. CDR3 DNA sequence: TGTGCCAGCGGAGTGGGCTACGAGCAGTACTTC. The chain uses TRBV7-2 and TRBJ2-7, with no clear D. This CDR3 has 11 amino acids. The ends were cut back, 8 bases at V and 3 bases at J, with 8 bases in the middle. The germline V gene has CDR1 SGHTA and CDR2 FQGNSA. The whole variable domain, remainder taken from reference TRBV7-2 and TRBJ2-7, is GAGVSQSPSNKVTEKGKDVELRCDPISGHTALYWYRQSLGQGLEFLIYFQGNSAPDKSGLPSDRFSAERTGGSVSTLTIQRTQQEDSAVYLCASGVGYEQYFGPGTRLTVT.

The rearrangement joins TRBV5-1 to TRBJ1-1; D is ambiguous. Trimming removed 0 bases from V and 1 base from J, with 13 bases in between. In germline, CDR1 is SGHRS, CDR2 YFSETQ. The CDR3 is 16 amino acids. DNA for the CDR3: TGCGCCAGCAGCTTGGGTGAGTCGCCGGGGAACACTGAAGCTTTCTTT. It translates to CASSLGESPGNTEAFF.

V gene TRBV6-5 combines with J gene TRBJ1-6; TRBD1 is a possible D gene (5 bases). Between the trimmed V and J ends, which lost 6 bases and 7 bases, there was a span of 13 bases. In germline, CDR1 is MNHEY, CDR2 SVGAGI. This CDR3 has 14 residues. The DNA for the CDR3 is TGTGCCAGCAGGCCCGACAGCAAAAATTCACCCCTCCACTTT. Encoded protein: CASRPDSKNSPLHF.

This clone showed up just once. The CDR3 reads CASSRWDSSYEQYF. The CDR3 bases are TGCGCCAGCAGCCGATGGGACAGTTCCTACGAGCAGTACTTC. The chain joins TRBV5-1 to TRBJ2-7; 7 positions agree with TRBD1. Per the germline V gene, CDR1 is SGHRS and CDR2 is YFSETQ. This CDR3 contains 14 residues. Unmatched junction bases numbered 5, after V lost 4 bases and J lost 1 base.

J is TRBJ2-7 and V is TRBV2; D gene ambiguous. Germline assignment: CDR1 SNHLY and CDR2 FYNNEI. The CDR3 covers 15 residues. Trimming left V 6 bases short and J 2 bases short, with 17 bases between. Written as DNA, the CDR3 is TGTGCCAGCAGCGCAGACACGCCGAAGACCTACGAGCAGTACTTC. Protein sequence: CASSADTPKTYEQYF.

This rearrangement joins TRBV4-3 to TRBJ1-2; D ambiguous. This CDR3 has 13 amino acids. Trimming left V 3 bases short and J 3 bases short, with 8 bases between. Germline lookup yields CDR1 LGHNA and CDR2 YSLEER. In nucleotides, the CDR3 is TGCGCCAGCAGCCATAACCTAGACTATGGCTACACCTTC. This translates into CASSHNLDYGYTF.

V is TRBV29-1 and J is TRBJ2-7, with TRBD1 as a possible D gene (6 bases). Trimming shortened V by 7 bases and J by 2 bases, and 24 bases separated the two germline ends. The CDR3 is 16 amino acids. Per germline, CDR1 SQVTM and CDR2 ANQGSEA. CDR3 coding DNA: TGCAGCGACCCCCCCCGCTGCGACAGGTTGCCCTACGAGCAGTACTTC. Translation gives CSDPPRCDRLPYEQYF.

V is TRBV10-3 and J is TRBJ1-3, with 9 nucleotides matching TRBD1. Germline-derived CDR1 and CDR2 are ENHRY and SYGVKD. J gave up 4 bases and V 5 bases, and 6 bases lay outside the gene matches. The CDR3 has 15 amino acids. The DNA of the CDR3 is TGTGCCATCAGTCGGACAGGGGTTGGGGGAAACACCATATATTTT. The encoded protein is CAISRTGVGGNTIYF.

The chain recombines TRBV6-5 with TRBJ2-2, with TRBD1 identical over 9 bases. CDR1 MNHEY and CDR2 SVGAGI come from the germline V gene. The ends lost 4 bases at V and 2 bases at J; junction bases unmatched: 2. The CDR3 extends over 15 amino acids. CDR3 region: CASSWDRANTGELFF. The CDR3, as DNA: TGTGCCAGCAGTTGGGACAGGGCCAACACCGGGGAGCTGTTTTTT.

V and J are TRBV30 and TRBJ1-2; tentatively, D is TRBD1 (5 bases). The CDR3 is 13 amino acids. V was shortened by 4 bases and J by 8 bases, with 17 bases between the two germline ends. CDR1 GTSNPN and CDR2 SVGIG come from the germline V gene (reference sequence). This CDR3 reads CAWNSGGGTGYTF. The DNA of the CDR3 is TGTGCCTGGAATTCGGGGGGAGGGACCGGCTACACCTTC.

This CDR3 is CASSLGHRGDTGELFF. The CDR3 DNA is TGTGCCAGCTCACTTGGACACAGGGGAGACACCGGGGAGCTGTTTTTT. The chain joins TRBV18 to TRBJ2-2, with 7 bases lining up with TRBD1. In germline, CDR1 is KGHSH, CDR2 LQKENI. The CDR3 runs to 16 residues. J was trimmed by 3 bases and V by 4 bases; bases with no gene match: 8.

Notes on this clone: The sample carries other DNA sequences with the same CDR3. This rearrangement joins TRBV4-1 to TRBJ1-5; D may be TRBD1 (5 bases). This CDR3 has 16 amino acids. Germline CDR1 reads MGHRA; CDR2 reads YSYEKL. V was cut by 4 bases and J by 4 bases, with 17 bases left in between. The CDR3: CASSLLGERGNQPQHF. In DNA, the CDR3 is TGCGCCAGCAGCCTCCTCGGAGAGAGGGGTAATCAGCCCCAGCATTTT.

V gene TRBV30 combines with J gene TRBJ2-7, with TRBD2 matching over 10 bases. Germline V lookup: CDR1 GTSNPN, CDR2 SVGIG (reference sequence). The CDR3 is 15 residues long. V shed 4 bases and J 1 base; nucleotides not matched to a gene: 7. CDR3: CAWTAAGLASYEQYF. DNA for the CDR3: TGTGCCTGGACGGCGGCGGGACTAGCGTCCTACGAGCAGTACTTC.

This clone was detected only once. This sequence joins TRBV30 and TRBJ2-1; the D is unclear. The CDR3 runs to 12 residues. Looked up from germline, CDR1 is GTSNPN and CDR2 is SVGIG (reference sequence). V was trimmed by 2 bases and J by 4 bases, leaving 6 bases between them. The CDR3 here is CAWSPMYNEQFF. As DNA, the CDR3 is TGTGCCTGGAGTCCCATGTACAATGAGCAGTTCTTC.

The V gene is TRBV18, the J gene TRBJ1-1; TRBD1 is a possible D gene (5 bases). CDR3 length equals 14 residues. Germline assignment: CDR1 KGHSH and CDR2 LQKENI. Trimming cost V 5 bases and J 1 base, with 11 bases left between them. CDR3 bases: TGTGCCAGCTCATCGTCGGACACGAACACTGAAGCTTTCTTT. Protein: CASSSSDTNTEAFF. Together with reference TRBV18 and TRBJ1-1, the CDR3 gives the full variable domain: NAGVMQNPRHLVRRRGQEARLRCSPMKGHSHVYWYRQLPEEGLKFMVYLQKENIIDESGMPKERFSAEFPKEGPSILRIQQVVRGDSAAYFCASSSSDTNTEAFFGQGTRLTVV.

The chain combines TRBV28 with TRBJ2-7; possibly TRBD2 for D (7 bases). The CDR3 length is 13 residues. Per germline, CDR1 MDHEN and CDR2 SYDVKM. With 6 bases removed from V and 6 bases from J, the gap between germline ends came to 15 bases. The DNA of the CDR3 is TGTGCCAGCAGATCTTGGGGGGGCTTCGAGCAGTACTTC. Amino acids: CASRSWGGFEQYF.

This chain joins TRBV28 and TRBJ1-2; 7 nucleotides align to TRBD1. V shed 5 bases, J shed 2 bases, and the junction held 2 bases outside the gene matches. Germline CDR1 reads MDHEN; CDR2 reads SYDVKM. This CDR3 comprises 13 residues. The CDR3 protein is CASSHRGNYGYTF. The CDR3 DNA reads TGTGCCAGCAGTCACAGGGGCAACTATGGCTACACCTTC.